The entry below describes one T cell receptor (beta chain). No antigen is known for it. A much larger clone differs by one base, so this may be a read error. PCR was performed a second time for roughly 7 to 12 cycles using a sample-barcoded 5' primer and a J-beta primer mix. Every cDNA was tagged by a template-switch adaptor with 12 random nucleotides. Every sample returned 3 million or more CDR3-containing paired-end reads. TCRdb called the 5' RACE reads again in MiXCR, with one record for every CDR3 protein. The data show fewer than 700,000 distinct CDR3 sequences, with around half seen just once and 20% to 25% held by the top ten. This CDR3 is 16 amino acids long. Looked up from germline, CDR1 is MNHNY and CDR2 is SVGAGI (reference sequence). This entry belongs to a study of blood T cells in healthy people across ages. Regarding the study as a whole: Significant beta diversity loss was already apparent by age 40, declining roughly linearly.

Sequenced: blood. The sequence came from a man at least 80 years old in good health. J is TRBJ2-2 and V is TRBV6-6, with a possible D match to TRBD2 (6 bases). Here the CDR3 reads CAGSYSRGSNTGELFF. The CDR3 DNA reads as TGTGCCGGCAGTTACAGTCGGGGGTCGAACACCGGGGAGCTGTTTTTT.